Reported below is one TCR beta chain. The sample is drawn from a study of blood T cell repertoires in COVID-19. Study as a whole: Acute and convalescent COVID-19 samples came from the United States, Italy and Spain. T cells, B-cell-depleted T cells, or PBMCs provided the cDNA or gDNA that served as material.

The CDR3 consists of 11 residues. The V end was cut by 5 bases, the J end by 1 base, with 5 bases between. Germline CDR1 is DFQATT and CDR2 is SNEGSKA (reference sequence). Original processing methods: Nucleated cell number was recorded as an estimate derived from reference gene primer amplification. Sequenced by immunoSEQ multiplex PCR; TCRdb stores in-frame clones only, minus some. The DNA was the basis for D and trimming; V, J and clone size are from that table. The sample yields approximately 97,000 clones, around 90% seen once. V gene TRBV20-1 combines with J gene TRBJ1-1, with a weak D call TRBD1 (5 bases). Material for sequencing was peripheral blood. This clonotype originated in a man aged 18 to 35 with acute or convalescent COVID-19. The CDR3 DNA is TGCAGTGCTGGACAGAACACTGAAGCTTTCTTT. This translates into CSAGQNTEAFF.